The rows below give T cell receptor beta chains drawn from one sample of a study of early T cells in non-severe SARS-CoV-2 infection. TCRdb processed the 5' RACE reads anew with MiXCR; each CDR3 protein has one entry. The sample includes over 50,000 distinct CDR3 sequences, over 9.5% of them seen just once. Sequenced input: whole blood. These receptors were collected from an adult who was a healthcare worker with PCR-confirmed SARS-CoV-2 infection or an uninfected control (not recorded which). Each CDR3 is given with its conserved first and last residue. A D gene is named only where the DNA matches it firmly. Some rows have no size entry. The others give once, few or many, or a class for an expanded clone.

clone size: few
J gene: TRBJ2-1
V gene: TRBV7-9
D gene: TRBD1
CDR3 DNA: TGTGCCAGCAGCCCCCCCGTAGACAGGGGATACAATGAGCAGTTCTTC
CDR3 protein: CASSPPVDRGYNEQFF

clone size: many
J gene: TRBJ2-3
V gene: TRBV30
D gene: TRBD2
CDR3 DNA: TGTGCCTGGAGTATTGGACTAGGCACAGATACGCAGTATTTT
CDR3 protein: CAWSIGLGTDTQYF

clone size: many
J gene: TRBJ2-5
V gene: TRBV11-3
D gene: -
CDR3 DNA: TGTGCCAGCAGCTCCTCCCGGGGCCAAGAGACCCAGTACTTC
CDR3 protein: CASSSSRGQETQYF

clone size: few
J gene: TRBJ1-5
V gene: TRBV20-1
D gene: -
CDR3 DNA: TGCAGTGCTAGATGGCAGTTGGGCAATCAGCCCCAGCATTTT
CDR3 protein: CSARWQLGNQPQHF

clone size: many
J gene: TRBJ1-2
V gene: TRBV12-3/TRBV12-4
D gene: -
CDR3 DNA: TGTGCCAGCAGTTCCATAGGTCGGGCCTATGGCTACACCTTC
CDR3 protein: CASSSIGRAYGYTF

clone size: many
J gene: TRBJ1-1
V gene: TRBV7-3
D gene: -
CDR3 DNA: TGTGCCAGCAGCTTATCAGGGCGAAACACTGAAGCTTTCTTT
CDR3 protein: CASSLSGRNTEAFF

clone size: many
J gene: TRBJ2-1
V gene: TRBV11-2
D gene: -
CDR3 DNA: TGTGCCAGCAGCTTAGACCGGCGGGGAGCCTACAATGAGCAGTTCTTC
CDR3 protein: CASSLDRRGAYNEQFF

clone size: many
J gene: TRBJ2-1
V gene: TRBV10-3
D gene: -
CDR3 DNA: TGTGCCATCAGTGAACCCGGGACCCAGCAGTTCTTC
CDR3 protein: CAISEPGTQQFF

clone size: few
J gene: TRBJ1-2
V gene: TRBV6-2/TRBV6-3
D gene: -
CDR3 DNA: TGTGCCAGCTCCCGGGGGGGCCGTGGCTACACCTTC
CDR3 protein: CASSRGGRGYTF

clone size: many
J gene: TRBJ1-2
V gene: TRBV10-3
D gene: -
CDR3 DNA: TGTGCCATCAGTGAGCCGATGGGGACTGCTAACTATGGCTACACCTTC
CDR3 protein: CAISEPMGTANYGYTF

clone size: -
J gene: TRBJ2-1
V gene: TRBV30
D gene: TRBD2
CDR3 DNA: TGTGCCTGGAGGTTGGGGACTAGCGTCGGTGAGCAGTTCTTC
CDR3 protein: CAWRLGTSVGEQFF

clone size: many
J gene: TRBJ1-5
V gene: TRBV12-3/TRBV12-4
D gene: -
CDR3 DNA: TGTGCCAGCAGTTTGGTCGGTAGCAATCAGCCCCAGCATTTT
CDR3 protein: CASSLVGSNQPQHF

clone size: -
J gene: TRBJ2-3
V gene: TRBV9
D gene: TRBD2
CDR3 DNA: TGTGCCAGCAGCGTAGGAGCGGGAGGGCCGGTAGATACGCAGTATTTT
CDR3 protein: CASSVGAGGPVDTQYF

clone size: many
J gene: TRBJ1-4
V gene: TRBV20-1
D gene: -
CDR3 DNA: TGCAGTGCTAGACTGGTCTCCCTAGGGGCAACTAATGAAAAACTGTTTTTT
CDR3 protein: CSARLVSLGATNEKLFF

clone size: many
J gene: TRBJ1-1
V gene: TRBV6-5
D gene: -
CDR3 DNA: TGTGCCAGCATGAGGGAACCTGGAGGGAACACTGAAGCTTTCTTT
CDR3 protein: CASMREPGGNTEAFF

clone size: many
J gene: TRBJ2-6
V gene: TRBV11-2
D gene: -
CDR3 DNA: TGTGCCAGCAGCTCCGACCCTTCCGGGGGCTCTGGGGCCAACGTCCTGACTTTC
CDR3 protein: CASSSDPSGGSGANVLTF

clone size: many
J gene: TRBJ2-1
V gene: TRBV10-2
D gene: TRBD2
CDR3 DNA: TGCGCCAGCAGTGTGACTAGCGGGAGCGATGAGCAGTTCTTC
CDR3 protein: CASSVTSGSDEQFF

clone size: -
J gene: TRBJ1-2
V gene: TRBV28
D gene: -
CDR3 DNA: TGTGCCAGCAGTTTATCCTTCAGTCGGAACTATGGCTACACCTTC
CDR3 protein: CASSLSFSRNYGYTF

clone size: few
J gene: TRBJ2-7
V gene: TRBV21-1
D gene: -
CDR3 DNA: TGTGCCAGCCGGTCTAGACCGCCTTACGAGCAGTACTTC
CDR3 protein: CASRSRPPYEQYF

clone size: many
J gene: TRBJ2-5
V gene: TRBV3-1
D gene: TRBD2
CDR3 DNA: TGTGCCAGCAGCCAGGAACGACTAGCGGGAGAAGAGACCCAGTACTTC
CDR3 protein: CASSQERLAGEETQYF

clone size: many
J gene: TRBJ2-7
V gene: TRBV7-8
D gene: -
CDR3 DNA: TGTGCCAGCACCTCCCCGGACAGCAGCTCCTACGAGCAGTACTTC
CDR3 protein: CASTSPDSSSYEQYF

clone size: -
J gene: TRBJ1-3
V gene: TRBV10-1
D gene: -
CDR3 DNA: TGCGCCAGCAGTAGAGCCCTTGGGAACACCATATATTTT
CDR3 protein: CASSRALGNTIYF

clone size: many
J gene: TRBJ2-1
V gene: TRBV12-3/TRBV12-4
D gene: -
CDR3 DNA: TGTGCCAGCAGTCTAGGCGGAGGCGGAGGGGATGAGCAGTTCTTC
CDR3 protein: CASSLGGGGGDEQFF

clone size: many
J gene: TRBJ2-1
V gene: TRBV7-9
D gene: TRBD2
CDR3 DNA: TGTGCCAGCAGCCCGACTAGCGGGAGCACTGGCAATGAGCAGTTCTTC
CDR3 protein: CASSPTSGSTGNEQFF

clone size: many
J gene: TRBJ2-5
V gene: TRBV7-7
D gene: TRBD2
CDR3 DNA: TGTGCTAGCAGCTTAGGAGGGACTAAACAAGAGACCCAGTACTTC
CDR3 protein: CASSLGGTKQETQYF

clone size: -
J gene: TRBJ1-5
V gene: TRBV12-3/TRBV12-4
D gene: -
CDR3 DNA: TGTGCCAGCAGTTCGGGACCCTGGGGCAATCAGCCCCAGCATTTT
CDR3 protein: CASSSGPWGNQPQHF

clone size: many
J gene: TRBJ1-5
V gene: TRBV12-3/TRBV12-4
D gene: -
CDR3 DNA: TGTGCCAGCAGTTTTCACGGTGACAATCAGCCCCAGCATTTT
CDR3 protein: CASSFHGDNQPQHF

clone size: many
J gene: TRBJ2-7
V gene: TRBV29-1
D gene: -
CDR3 DNA: TGCAGCGTTGAAACGCCTATGACCTACGAGCAGTACTTC
CDR3 protein: CSVETPMTYEQYF

clone size: few
J gene: TRBJ2-7
V gene: TRBV7-9
D gene: TRBD2
CDR3 DNA: TGTGCCAGCAGCCCACTAGCGGGGGTATACGAGCAGTACTTC
CDR3 protein: CASSPLAGVYEQYF

clone size: many
J gene: TRBJ2-7
V gene: TRBV29-1
D gene: TRBD2
CDR3 DNA: TGCAGCGTTGGACTAGCGGGTGTAGAGCAGTACTTC
CDR3 protein: CSVGLAGVEQYF

clone size: once
J gene: TRBJ1-3
V gene: TRBV3-1
D gene: -
CDR3 DNA: TGTGCCAGCAGCCAAAGCGGGGGTAGCTCTGGAAACACCATATATTTT
CDR3 protein: CASSQSGGSSGNTIYF

clone size: many
J gene: TRBJ2-7
V gene: TRBV9
D gene: -
CDR3 DNA: TGTGCCAGCAGCGTAGGGGCAGGGTCAGCTCCCTACGAGCAGTACTTC
CDR3 protein: CASSVGAGSAPYEQYF

clone size: many
J gene: TRBJ1-5
V gene: TRBV30
D gene: -
CDR3 DNA: TGTGCCTGGAGTGTACTACGGGATCAGCCCCAGCATTTT
CDR3 protein: CAWSVLRDQPQHF

clone size: -
J gene: TRBJ2-3
V gene: TRBV7-2
D gene: -
CDR3 DNA: TGTGCCAGCAGCTTAAGTCCAGATACGCAGTATTTT
CDR3 protein: CASSLSPDTQYF

clone size: many
J gene: TRBJ2-7
V gene: TRBV5-5
D gene: TRBD2
CDR3 DNA: TGTGCCAGCAGCAACCGGACTAGCGGGAACCCTTACTTC
CDR3 protein: CASSNRTSGNPYF

clone size: -
J gene: TRBJ1-2
V gene: TRBV18
D gene: -
CDR3 DNA: TGTGCCAGCTCACCACTACAGGTCTCGCACTATGGCTACACCTTC
CDR3 protein: CASSPLQVSHYGYTF

clone size: few
J gene: TRBJ2-7
V gene: TRBV6-5
D gene: -
CDR3 DNA: TGTGCCAGCAGTGACTGGACACCCCCCTACGAGCAGTACTTC
CDR3 protein: CASSDWTPPYEQYF

clone size: -
J gene: TRBJ2-1
V gene: TRBV9
D gene: -
CDR3 DNA: TGTGCCAGCAGCGTAGCATCCCCCGGGCTCCACAATGAGCAGTTCTTC
CDR3 protein: CASSVASPGLHNEQFF

clone size: many
J gene: TRBJ2-2
V gene: TRBV7-3
D gene: -
CDR3 DNA: TGTGCCAGCAGCTTAGTCCCCGTGGGCGGGGAGCTGTTTTTT
CDR3 protein: CASSLVPVGGELFF

clone size: -
J gene: TRBJ1-2
V gene: TRBV20-1
D gene: TRBD1
CDR3 DNA: TGCAGTGCTAGAGCCCTGGACAGGGAGGGACATGGCTACACCTTC
CDR3 protein: CSARALDREGHGYTF

clone size: many
J gene: TRBJ2-2
V gene: TRBV5-1
D gene: -
CDR3 DNA: TGCGCCAGCAGCTTCGGGGCTACCGGGGAGCTGTTTTTT
CDR3 protein: CASSFGATGELFF

clone size: -
J gene: TRBJ2-7
V gene: TRBV28
D gene: -
CDR3 DNA: TGTGCCAGCAGCGATAGACGGTACGAGCAGTACTTC
CDR3 protein: CASSDRRYEQYF

clone size: few
J gene: TRBJ1-5
V gene: TRBV28
D gene: -
CDR3 DNA: TGTGCCAGCAGGAGACAGGCCCATCAGCCCCAGCATTTT
CDR3 protein: CASRRQAHQPQHF

clone size: many
J gene: TRBJ2-2
V gene: TRBV19
D gene: -
CDR3 DNA: TGTGCCAGTAGTATCTACCCTCGGCAGGGGAACACCGGGGAGCTGTTTTTT
CDR3 protein: CASSIYPRQGNTGELFF